This T cell receptor (beta chain) was recovered during a study of T cells in Graves' hyperthyroidism and ophthalmopathy. In germline, CDR1 is MNHNS, CDR2 SASEGT. The CDR3 loop spans 18 amino acids. With 1 base clipped from V and 3 bases from J, the junction kept 8 bases outside the gene matches. Thyroid ultrasound and orbital computed tomography, with clinical symptoms and serum thyroxine and TRAb, informed diagnoses. A sample of blood taken at first hyperthyroidism diagnosis preceded any ophthalmopathy symptoms. Amplified TCR beta CDR3 regions derived from RNA transcripts. HTBI primers were used for first-round RT-PCR of the TCR CDR3. From the multiplex PCR reads, TCRdb called clonotypes with MiXCR, one entry per CDR3 protein. The table has some 300,000 distinct CDR3 sequences, roughly 15% seen once.

J is TRBJ2-3 and V is TRBV6-1; 12 bases are a match to TRBD1. The specimen was blood. This receptor was taken from a young woman with Graves' hyperthyroidism that later progressed to Graves' ophthalmopathy. The CDR3, as DNA: TGTGCCAGCAGTGAAGGGGGACAGGGGGCAGGTGGGACAGATACGCAGTATTTT. It translates to CASSEGGQGAGGTDTQYF.